This T cell receptor (beta chain) was recorded in a study of control samples from healthy donors and cancer patients. Libraries were prepared by immunoSEQ multiplex PCR; TCRdb keeps only in-frame clonotypes and omits some of them. The sample has over 85,000 clones; about 90% are singletons. The V and J ends lost 4 bases and 0 bases respectively, with 4 bases between them. CDR1 MGHDK and CDR2 SYGVNS come from the germline V gene. CDR3 length: 14 residues. J is TRBJ1-6 and V is TRBV25-1; D call uncertain. Sample: blood. The TCR comes from a woman younger than 35 in good health. The CDR3 sequence: CASSGSSYNSPLHF. DNA for the CDR3: TGTGCCAGCAGTGGGAGCTCCTATAATTCACCCCTCCACTTT.